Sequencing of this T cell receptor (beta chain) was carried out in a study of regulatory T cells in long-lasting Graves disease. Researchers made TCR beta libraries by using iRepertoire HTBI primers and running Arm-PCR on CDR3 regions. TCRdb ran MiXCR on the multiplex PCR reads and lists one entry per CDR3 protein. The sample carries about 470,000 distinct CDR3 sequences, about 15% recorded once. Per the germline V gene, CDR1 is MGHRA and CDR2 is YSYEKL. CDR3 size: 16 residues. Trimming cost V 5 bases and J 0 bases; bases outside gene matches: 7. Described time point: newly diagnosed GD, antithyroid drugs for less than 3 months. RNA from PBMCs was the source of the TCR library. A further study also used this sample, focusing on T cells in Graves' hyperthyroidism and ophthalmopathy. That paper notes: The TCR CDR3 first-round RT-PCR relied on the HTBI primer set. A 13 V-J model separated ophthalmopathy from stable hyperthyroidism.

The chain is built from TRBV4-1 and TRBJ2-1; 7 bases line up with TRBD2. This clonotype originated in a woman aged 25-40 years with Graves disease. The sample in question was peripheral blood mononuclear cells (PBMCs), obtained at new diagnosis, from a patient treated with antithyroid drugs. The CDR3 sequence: CASSTPSGSSYNEQFF. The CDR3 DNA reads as TGCGCCAGCAGCACTCCTAGCGGTAGCTCCTACAATGAGCAGTTCTTC.